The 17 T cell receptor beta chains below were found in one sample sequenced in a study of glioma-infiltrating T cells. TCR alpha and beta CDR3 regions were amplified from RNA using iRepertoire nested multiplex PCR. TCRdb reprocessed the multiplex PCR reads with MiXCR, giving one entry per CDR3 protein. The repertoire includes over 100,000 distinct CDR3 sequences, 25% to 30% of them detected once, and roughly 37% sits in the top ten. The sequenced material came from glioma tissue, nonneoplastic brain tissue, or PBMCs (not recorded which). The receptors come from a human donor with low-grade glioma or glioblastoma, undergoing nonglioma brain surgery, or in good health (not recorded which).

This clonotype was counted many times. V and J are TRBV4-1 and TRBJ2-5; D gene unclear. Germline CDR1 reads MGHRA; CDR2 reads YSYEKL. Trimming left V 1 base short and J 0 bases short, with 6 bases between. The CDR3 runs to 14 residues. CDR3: CASSQGAHQETQYF. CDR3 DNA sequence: TGCGCCAGCAGCCAAGGTGCCCACCAAGAGACCCAGTACTTC.

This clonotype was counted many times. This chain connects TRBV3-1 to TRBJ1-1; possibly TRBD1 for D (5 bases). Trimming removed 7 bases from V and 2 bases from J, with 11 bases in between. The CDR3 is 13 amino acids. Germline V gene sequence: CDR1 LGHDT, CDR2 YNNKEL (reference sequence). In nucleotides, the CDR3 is TGTGCCAGCACATTACAGGCAAACACTGAAGCTTTCTTT. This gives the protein CASTLQANTEAFF.

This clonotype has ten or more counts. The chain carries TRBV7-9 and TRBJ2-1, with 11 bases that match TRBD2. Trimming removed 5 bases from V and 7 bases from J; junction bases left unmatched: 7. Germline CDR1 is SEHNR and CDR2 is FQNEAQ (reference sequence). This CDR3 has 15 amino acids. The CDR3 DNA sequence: TGTGCCAGCAGCGCAACTAGCGGGAGTCGGAATGAGCAGTTCTTC. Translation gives CASSATSGSRNEQFF.

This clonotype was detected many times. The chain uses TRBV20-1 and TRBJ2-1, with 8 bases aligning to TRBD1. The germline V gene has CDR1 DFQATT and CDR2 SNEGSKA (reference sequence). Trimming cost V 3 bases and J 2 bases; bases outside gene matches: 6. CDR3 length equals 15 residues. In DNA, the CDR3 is TGCAGTGCTAGGAACCGGGACAGGCCCTACAATGAGCAGTTCTTC. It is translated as CSARNRDRPYNEQFF.

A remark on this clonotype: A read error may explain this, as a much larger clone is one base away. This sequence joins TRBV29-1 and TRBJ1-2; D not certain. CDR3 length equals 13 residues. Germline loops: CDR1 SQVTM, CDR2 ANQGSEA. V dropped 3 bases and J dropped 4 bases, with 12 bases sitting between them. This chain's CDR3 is CSVDFVKGYGYTF. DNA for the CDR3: TGCAGCGTTGATTTTGTAAAGGGCTATGGCTACACCTTC.

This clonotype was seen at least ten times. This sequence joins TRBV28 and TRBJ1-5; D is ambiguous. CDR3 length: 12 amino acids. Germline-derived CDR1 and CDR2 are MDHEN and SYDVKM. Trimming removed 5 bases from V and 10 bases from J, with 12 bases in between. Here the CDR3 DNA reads TGTGCCAGCAGTGCCACTTCCTTACCCCAGCATTTT. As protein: CASSATSLPQHF.

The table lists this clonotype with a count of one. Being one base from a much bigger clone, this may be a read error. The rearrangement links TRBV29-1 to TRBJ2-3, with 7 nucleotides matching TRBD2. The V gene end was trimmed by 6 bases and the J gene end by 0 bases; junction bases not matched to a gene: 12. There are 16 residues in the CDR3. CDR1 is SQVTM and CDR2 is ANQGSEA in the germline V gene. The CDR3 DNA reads TGCAGCGTCCGTCTTAGTGGGAGGGCCAGCACAGATACGCAGTATTTT. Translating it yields CSVRLSGRASTDTQYF.

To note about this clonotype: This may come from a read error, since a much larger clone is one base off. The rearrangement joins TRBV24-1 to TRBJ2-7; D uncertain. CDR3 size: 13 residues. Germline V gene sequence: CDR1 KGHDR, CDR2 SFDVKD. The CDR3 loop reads CATSDPGSDEPYF. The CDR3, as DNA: TGTGCCACCAGTGACCCTGGGTCGGACGAGCCGTACTTC.

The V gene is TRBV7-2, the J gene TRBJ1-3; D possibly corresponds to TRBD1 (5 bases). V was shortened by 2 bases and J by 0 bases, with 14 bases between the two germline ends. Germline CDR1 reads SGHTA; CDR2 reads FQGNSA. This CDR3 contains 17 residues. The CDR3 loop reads CASSLTYRPSSGNTIYF. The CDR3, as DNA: TGTGCCAGCAGCTTAACATACAGGCCTAGCTCTGGAAACACCATATATTTT.

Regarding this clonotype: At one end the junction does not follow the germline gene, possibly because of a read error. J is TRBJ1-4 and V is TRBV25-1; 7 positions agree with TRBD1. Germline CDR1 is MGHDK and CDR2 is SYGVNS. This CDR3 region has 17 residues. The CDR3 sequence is CASSDSRGERTNEKLLF. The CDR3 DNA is TGTGCCAGCAGTGACTCCAGGGGGGAGAGGACTAATGAAAAACTGTTATTT. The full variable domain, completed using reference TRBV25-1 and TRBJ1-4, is EADIYQTPRYLVIGTGKKITLECSQTMGHDKMYWYQQDPGMELHLIHYSYGVNSTEKGDLSSESTVSRIRTEHFPLTLESARPSHTSQYLCASSDSRGERTNEKLLFGSGTQLSVL.

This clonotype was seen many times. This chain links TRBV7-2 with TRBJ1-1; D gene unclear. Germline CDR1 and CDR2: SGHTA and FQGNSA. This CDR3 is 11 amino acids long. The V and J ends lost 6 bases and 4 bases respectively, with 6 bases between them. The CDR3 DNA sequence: TGTGCCAGCAGGCGCACCACTGAAGCTTTCTTT. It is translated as CASRRTTEAFF.

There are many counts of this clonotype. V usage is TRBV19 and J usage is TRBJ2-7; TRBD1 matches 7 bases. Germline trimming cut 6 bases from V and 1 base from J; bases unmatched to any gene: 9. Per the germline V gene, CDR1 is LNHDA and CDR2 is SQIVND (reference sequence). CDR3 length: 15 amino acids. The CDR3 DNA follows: TGTGCCAGTAGCTGGGACAGCCAAACATCCTACGAGCAGTACTTC. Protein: CASSWDSQTSYEQYF.

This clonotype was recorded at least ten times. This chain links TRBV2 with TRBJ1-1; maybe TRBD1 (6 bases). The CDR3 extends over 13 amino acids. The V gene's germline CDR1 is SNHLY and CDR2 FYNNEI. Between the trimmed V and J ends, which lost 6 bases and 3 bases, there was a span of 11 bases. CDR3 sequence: CASRYREYTEAFF. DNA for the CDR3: TGTGCCAGCAGGTACAGGGAGTACACTGAAGCTTTCTTT. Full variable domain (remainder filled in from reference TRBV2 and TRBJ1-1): EPEVTQTPSHQVTQMGQEVILRCVPISNHLYFYWYRQILGQKVEFLVSFYNNEISEKSEIFDDQFSVERPDGSNFTLKIRSTKLEDSAMYFCASRYREYTEAFFGQGTRLTVV.

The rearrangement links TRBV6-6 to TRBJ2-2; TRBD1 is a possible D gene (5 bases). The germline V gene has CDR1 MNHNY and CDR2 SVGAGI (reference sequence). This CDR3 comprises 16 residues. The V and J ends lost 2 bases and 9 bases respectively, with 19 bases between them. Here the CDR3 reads CASSYKTALTPRELFF. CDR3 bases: TGTGCCAGCAGTTACAAGACAGCCTTGACCCCCAGGGAGCTGTTTTTT.

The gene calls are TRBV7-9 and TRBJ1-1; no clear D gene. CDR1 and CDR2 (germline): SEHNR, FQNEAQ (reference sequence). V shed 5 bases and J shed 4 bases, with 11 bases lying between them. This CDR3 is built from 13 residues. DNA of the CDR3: TGTGCCAGCAGCCCCCCATCTAGCACTGAAGCTTTCTTT. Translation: CASSPPSSTEAFF. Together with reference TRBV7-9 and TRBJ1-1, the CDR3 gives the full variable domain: DTGVSQNPRHKITKRGQNVTFRCDPISEHNRLYWYRQTLGQGPEFLTYFQNEAQLEKSRLLSDRFSAERPKGSFSTLEIQRTEQGDSAMYLCASSPPSSTEAFFGQGTRLTVV.

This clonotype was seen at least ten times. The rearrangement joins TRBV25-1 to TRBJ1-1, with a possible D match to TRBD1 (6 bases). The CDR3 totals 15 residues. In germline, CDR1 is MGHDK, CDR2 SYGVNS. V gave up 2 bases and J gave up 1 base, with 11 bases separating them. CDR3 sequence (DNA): TGTGCCAGCAGTGAAGGGAACAGGGCGAACACTGAAGCTTTCTTT. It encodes CASSEGNRANTEAFF.

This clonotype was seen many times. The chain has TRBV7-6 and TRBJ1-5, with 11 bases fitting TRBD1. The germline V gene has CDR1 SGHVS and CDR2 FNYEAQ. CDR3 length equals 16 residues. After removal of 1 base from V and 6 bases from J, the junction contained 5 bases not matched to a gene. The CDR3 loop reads CASSLGGGTGGQPQHF. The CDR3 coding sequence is TGTGCCAGCAGCTTAGGAGGCGGGACAGGGGGTCAGCCCCAGCATTTT.